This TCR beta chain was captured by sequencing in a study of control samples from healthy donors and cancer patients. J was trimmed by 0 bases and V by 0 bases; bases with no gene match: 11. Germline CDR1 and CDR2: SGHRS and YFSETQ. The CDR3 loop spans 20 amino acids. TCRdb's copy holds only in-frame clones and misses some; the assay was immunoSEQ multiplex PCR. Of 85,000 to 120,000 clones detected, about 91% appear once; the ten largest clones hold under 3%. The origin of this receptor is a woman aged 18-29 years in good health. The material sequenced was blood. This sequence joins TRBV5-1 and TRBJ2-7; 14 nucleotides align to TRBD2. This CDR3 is CASSLAHGTSGGPSSYEQYF. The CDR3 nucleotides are TGCGCCAGCAGCTTGGCCCACGGGACTAGCGGGGGCCCTAGCTCCTACGAGCAGTACTTC.